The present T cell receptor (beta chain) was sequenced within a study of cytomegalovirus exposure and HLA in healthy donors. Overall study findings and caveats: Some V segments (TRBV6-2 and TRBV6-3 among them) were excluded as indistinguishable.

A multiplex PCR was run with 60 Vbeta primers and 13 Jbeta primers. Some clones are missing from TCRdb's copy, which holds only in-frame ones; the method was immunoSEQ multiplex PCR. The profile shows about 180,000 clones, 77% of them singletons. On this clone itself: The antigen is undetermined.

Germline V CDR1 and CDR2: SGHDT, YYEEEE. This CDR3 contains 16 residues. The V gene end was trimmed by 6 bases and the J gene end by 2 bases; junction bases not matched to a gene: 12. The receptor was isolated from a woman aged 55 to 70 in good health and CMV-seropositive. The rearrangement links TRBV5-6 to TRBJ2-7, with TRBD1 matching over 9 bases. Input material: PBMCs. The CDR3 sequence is CASTSLDRGSAYEQYF. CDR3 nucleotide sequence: TGTGCCAGCACCTCCCTCGACAGGGGGAGTGCCTACGAGCAGTACTTC.